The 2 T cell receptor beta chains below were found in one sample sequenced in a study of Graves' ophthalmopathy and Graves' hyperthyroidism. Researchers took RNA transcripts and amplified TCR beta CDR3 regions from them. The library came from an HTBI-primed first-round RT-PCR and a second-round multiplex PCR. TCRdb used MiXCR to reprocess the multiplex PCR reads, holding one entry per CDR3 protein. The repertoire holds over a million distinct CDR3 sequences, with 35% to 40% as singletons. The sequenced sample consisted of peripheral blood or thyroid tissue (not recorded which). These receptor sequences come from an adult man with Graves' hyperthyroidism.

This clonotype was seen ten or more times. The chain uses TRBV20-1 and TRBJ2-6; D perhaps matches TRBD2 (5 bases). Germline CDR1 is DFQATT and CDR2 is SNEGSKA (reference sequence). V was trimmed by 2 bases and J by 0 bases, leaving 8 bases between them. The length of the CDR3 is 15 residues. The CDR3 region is CSARFGDSGANVLTF. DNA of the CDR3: TGCAGTGCTAGATTCGGGGACTCTGGGGCCAACGTCCTGACTTTC.

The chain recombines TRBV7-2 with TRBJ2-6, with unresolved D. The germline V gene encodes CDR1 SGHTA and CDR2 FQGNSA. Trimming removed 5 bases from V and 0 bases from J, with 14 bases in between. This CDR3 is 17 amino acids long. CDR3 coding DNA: TGTGCCAGCAGCCCTAAATCGTGGCACTCTGGGGCCAACGTCCTGACTTTC. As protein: CASSPKSWHSGANVLTF.